This entry lists 5 T cell receptor beta chains sequenced from one sample in a study of blood T cell repertoires in COVID-19. The method was immunoSEQ multiplex PCR; TCRdb's version includes in-frame clones alone and lacks a portion of them. The sample comprises approximately 210,000 clones, less than 85% of which are singletons, and just over 2.5% rests with the top ten. Material for sequencing was peripheral blood. These receptors all stem from an older woman with active or convalescent COVID-19.

The chain links TRBV27 to TRBJ2-7; TRBD2 is a possible D gene (6 bases). Trimming took off 6 bases at V and 0 bases at J, with 12 bases between the two ends. The CDR3 totals 14 residues. Looked up from germline, CDR1 is MNHEY and CDR2 is SMNVEV (reference sequence). CDR3 in DNA: TGTGCCAGCAGCGGGACTTTTAGCTCCTACGAGCAGTACTTC. Protein: CASSGTFSSYEQYF.

V gene TRBV4-2 combines with J gene TRBJ1-2; the match to TRBD1 covers 8 bases. There are 17 residues in the CDR3. Trimming cost V 5 bases and J 7 bases; bases outside gene matches: 18. Germline lookup yields CDR1 LGHNA and CDR2 YNFKEQ. The CDR3 nucleotides read TGTGCCAGCAGCGATACTGGACAGGGATTCCCTTCCGGTGGCTACACCTTC. Amino acids: CASSDTGQGFPSGGYTF.

This clone came up a few times. The gene calls are TRBV7-9 and TRBJ2-1; TRBD2 matches at 10 bases. Germline V CDR1 and CDR2: SEHNR, FQNEAQ (reference sequence). The J segment lost 5 bases and the V segment lost 1 base, leaving 2 bases of the junction unmatched. The CDR3 is 15 residues long. CDR3: CASSLGLAGNNEQFF. CDR3 bases: TGTGCCAGCAGCTTAGGACTAGCGGGCAACAATGAGCAGTTCTTC.

This clone occurred once. The chain has TRBV5-1 and TRBJ2-2; the D is unclear. The V end lost 4 bases, the J end lost 6 bases, and 13 bases lay between the germline ends. The CDR3 length is 14 residues. Germline loops: CDR1 SGHRS, CDR2 YFSETQ. The CDR3 sequence: CASSLDSSAGELFF. Here the CDR3 DNA reads TGCGCCAGCAGCCTGGATAGCTCGGCCGGGGAGCTGTTTTTT.

The rearrangement links TRBV30 to TRBJ2-7; D ambiguous. Germline assignment: CDR1 GTSNPN and CDR2 SVGIG (reference sequence). Trimming cost V 4 bases and J 1 base, with 8 bases left between them. This CDR3 has 12 residues. DNA of the CDR3: TGTGCCTGGACTATACAGTCCTACGAGCAGTACTTC. Translating gives CAWTIQSYEQYF.